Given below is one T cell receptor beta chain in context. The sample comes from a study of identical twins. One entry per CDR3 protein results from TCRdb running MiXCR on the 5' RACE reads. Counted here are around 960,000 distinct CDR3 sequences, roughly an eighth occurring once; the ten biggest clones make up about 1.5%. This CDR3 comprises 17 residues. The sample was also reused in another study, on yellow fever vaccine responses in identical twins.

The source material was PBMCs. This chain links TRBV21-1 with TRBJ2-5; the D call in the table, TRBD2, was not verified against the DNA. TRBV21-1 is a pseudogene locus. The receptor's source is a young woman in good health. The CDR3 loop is CASTQAVRAPIAETQYF. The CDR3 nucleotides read TGTGCCAGCACCCAAGCGGTCAGGGCCCCAATCGCGGAGACCCAGTACTTC.